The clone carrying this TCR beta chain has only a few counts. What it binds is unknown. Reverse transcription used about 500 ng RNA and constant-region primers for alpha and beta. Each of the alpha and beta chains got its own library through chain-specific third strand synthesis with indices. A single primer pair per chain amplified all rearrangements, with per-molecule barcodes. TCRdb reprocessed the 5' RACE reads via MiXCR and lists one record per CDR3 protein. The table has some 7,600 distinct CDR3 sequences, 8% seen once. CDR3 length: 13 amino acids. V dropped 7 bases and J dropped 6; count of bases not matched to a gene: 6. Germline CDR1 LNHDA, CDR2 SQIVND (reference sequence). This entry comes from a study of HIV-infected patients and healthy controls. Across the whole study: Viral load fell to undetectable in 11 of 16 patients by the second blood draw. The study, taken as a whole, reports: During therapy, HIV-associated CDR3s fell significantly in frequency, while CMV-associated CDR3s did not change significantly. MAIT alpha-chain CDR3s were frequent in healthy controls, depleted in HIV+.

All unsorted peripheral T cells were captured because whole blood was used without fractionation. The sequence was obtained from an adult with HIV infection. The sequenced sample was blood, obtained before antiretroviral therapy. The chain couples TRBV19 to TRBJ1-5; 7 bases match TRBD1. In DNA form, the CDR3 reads TGTGCCAGTACCGACAGGGCTCTTCAGCCCCAGCATTTT. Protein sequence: CASTDRALQPQHF. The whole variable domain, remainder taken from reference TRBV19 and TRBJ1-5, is DGGITQSPKYLFRKEGQNVTLSCEQNLNHDAMYWYRQDPGQGLRLIYYSQIVNDFQKGDIAEGYSVSREKKESFPLTVTSAQKNPTAFYLCASTDRALQPQHFGDGTRLSIL.